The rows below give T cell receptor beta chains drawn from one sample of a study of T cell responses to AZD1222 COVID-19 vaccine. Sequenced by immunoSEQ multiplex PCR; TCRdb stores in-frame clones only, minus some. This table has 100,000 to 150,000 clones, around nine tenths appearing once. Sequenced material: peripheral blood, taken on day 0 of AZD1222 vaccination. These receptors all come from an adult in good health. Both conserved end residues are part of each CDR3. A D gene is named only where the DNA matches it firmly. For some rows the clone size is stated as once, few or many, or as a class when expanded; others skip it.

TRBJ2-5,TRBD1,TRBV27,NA,CASSLTGGRLETQYF,TGTGCCAGCAGTCTTACAGGGGGACGACTGGAGACCCAGTACTTC
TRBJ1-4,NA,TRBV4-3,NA,CASSHPRAGGLTEKLFF,TGCGCCAGCAGCCATCCAAGGGCCGGGGGGCTGACTGAAAAACTGTTTTTT
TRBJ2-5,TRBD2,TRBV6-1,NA,CASSKRTSETQYF,TGTGCCAGCAGTAAGCGGACTAGCGAGACCCAGTACTTC
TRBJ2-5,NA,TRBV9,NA,CASSVLGSQETQYF,TGTGCCAGCAGCGTCCTAGGGTCTCAAGAGACCCAGTACTTC
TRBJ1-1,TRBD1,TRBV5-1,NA,CASSGQGRMNTEAFF,TGCGCCAGCAGCGGACAGGGGAGAATGAACACTGAAGCTTTCTTT
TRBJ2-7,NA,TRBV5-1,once,CASNWRAGSYEQYF,TGCGCCAGCAACTGGCGGGCAGGCTCCTACGAGCAGTACTTC
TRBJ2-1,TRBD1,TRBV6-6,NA,CASSPGQTYNEQFF,TGTGCCAGCAGTCCGGGACAGACCTACAATGAGCAGTTCTTC
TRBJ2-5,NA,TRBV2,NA,CASSEVQETQYF,TGTGCCAGCAGTGAAGTTCAAGAGACCCAGTACTTC
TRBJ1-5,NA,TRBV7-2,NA,CASSHTGTPDQPQHF,TGTGCCAGCAGCCATACCGGGACACCTGATCAGCCCCAGCATTTT
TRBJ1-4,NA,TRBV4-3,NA,CASSPPGRGEKLFF,TGCGCCAGCAGCCCCCCCGGGCGCGGGGAAAAACTGTTTTTT
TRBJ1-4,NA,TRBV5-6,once,CASSPVGRSNEKLFF,TGTGCCAGCAGCCCGGTCGGACGCTCGAATGAAAAACTGTTTTTT
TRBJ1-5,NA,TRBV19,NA,CASSIDWQGNQPQHF,TGTGCCAGTAGTATAGATTGGCAGGGGAATCAGCCCCAGCATTTT
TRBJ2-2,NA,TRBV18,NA,CASSPDFTWTGELFF,TGTGCCAGCTCACCGGACTTTACCTGGACCGGGGAGCTGTTTTTT
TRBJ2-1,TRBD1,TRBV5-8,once,CASSLKDRHNEQFF,TGTGCCAGCAGCTTGAAGGACAGGCACAATGAGCAGTTCTTC
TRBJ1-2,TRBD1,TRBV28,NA,CASSLGDRELRGYTF,TGTGCCAGCAGTTTAGGGGACAGGGAGCTCAGAGGCTACACCTTC
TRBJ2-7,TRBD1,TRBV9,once,CASSPGQDVYQQYF,TGTGCCAGCAGCCCGGGACAGGACGTCTATCAGCAGTACTTC
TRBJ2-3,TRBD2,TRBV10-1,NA,CASILTSGSTDTQYF,TGCGCCAGCATACTGACTAGCGGTAGCACAGATACGCAGTATTTT
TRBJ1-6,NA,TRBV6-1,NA,CASSEFAGWPLHF,TGTGCCAGCAGTGAATTCGCGGGATGGCCCCTCCACTTT
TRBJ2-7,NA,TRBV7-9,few,CASSVQGPYF,TGTGCCAGCAGCGTACAGGGTCCGTACTTC
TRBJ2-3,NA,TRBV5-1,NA,CASSFEETDTQYF,TGCGCCAGCAGCTTCGAAGAGACAGATACGCAGTATTTT
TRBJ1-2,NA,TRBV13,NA,CASSLGRVYGYTF,TGTGCCAGCAGCTTAGGCAGGGTCTATGGCTACACCTTC
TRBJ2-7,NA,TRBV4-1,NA,CASSQGRRAGDSYEQYF,TGCGCCAGCAGCCAAGGGAGGCGGGCAGGGGATTCCTACGAGCAGTACTTC
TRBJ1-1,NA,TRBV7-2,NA,CASALGDTEAFF,TGTGCTTCAGCCCTGGGGGACACTGAAGCTTTCTTT
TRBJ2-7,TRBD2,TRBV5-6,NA,CASSPDGGGISYEQYF,TGTGCCAGCAGCCCCGATGGGGGGGGGATCTCCTACGAGCAGTACTTC
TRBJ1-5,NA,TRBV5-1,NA,CASSLLPTDSNQPQHF,TGCGCCAGCAGCTTGCTCCCGACGGATAGCAATCAGCCCCAGCATTTT
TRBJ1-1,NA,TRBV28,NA,CASSFGGYGTEAFF,TGTGCCAGCAGTTTTGGCGGGTACGGCACTGAAGCTTTCTTT
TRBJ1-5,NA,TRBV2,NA,CASSEEWRGDQPQHF,TGTGCCAGCAGTGAAGAGTGGCGGGGAGATCAGCCCCAGCATTTT
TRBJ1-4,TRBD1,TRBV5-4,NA,CASSWDRGTEKLFF,TGTGCCAGCAGCTGGGACAGGGGGACTGAAAAACTGTTTTTT
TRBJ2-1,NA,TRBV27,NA,CASTTTGSYNEQFF,TGTGCCAGCACCACGACGGGCTCCTACAATGAGCAGTTCTTC
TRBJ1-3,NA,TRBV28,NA,CASSLREVPLGERGNTIYF,TGTGCCAGCAGTTTGCGGGAAGTTCCGCTTGGGGAGAGGGGAAACACCATATATTTT
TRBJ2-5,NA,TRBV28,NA,CASSSPWETQYF,TGTGCCAGCAGCTCGCCTTGGGAGACCCAGTACTTC
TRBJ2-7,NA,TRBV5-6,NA,CASSWDLTYEQYF,TGTGCCAGCAGCTGGGATCTAACCTACGAGCAGTACTTC
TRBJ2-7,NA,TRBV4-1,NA,CASSQTGQKGPEQYF,TGCGCCAGCAGCCAGACTGGACAGAAAGGACCCGAGCAGTACTTC
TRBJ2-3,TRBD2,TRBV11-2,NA,CASSPGLAASTDTQYF,TGTGCCAGCAGCCCCGGACTAGCGGCTAGCACAGATACGCAGTATTTT
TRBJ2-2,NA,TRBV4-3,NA,CASSQGRVGELFF,TGCGCCAGCAGCCAAGGGCGGGTGGGGGAGCTGTTTTTT
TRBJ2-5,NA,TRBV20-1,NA,CSASLGGDQETQYF,TGCAGTGCTAGTTTAGGCGGCGATCAAGAGACCCAGTACTTC
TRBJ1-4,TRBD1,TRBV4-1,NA,CASSQGPGGVVSEKLFF,TGCGCCAGCAGCCAAGGTCCAGGGGGGGTCGTCAGTGAAAAACTGTTTTTT
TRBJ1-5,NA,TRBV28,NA,CASRGGNQPQHF,TGTGCCTCCCGGGGCGGCAATCAGCCCCAGCATTTT
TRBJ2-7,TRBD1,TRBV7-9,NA,CASSSSAGQGTYEQYF,TGTGCCAGCTCTTCCTCGGCGGGACAGGGCACCTACGAGCAGTACTTC
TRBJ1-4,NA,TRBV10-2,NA,CASSWAATNEKLFF,TGCGCCAGCAGCTGGGCCGCAACTAATGAAAAACTGTTTTTT
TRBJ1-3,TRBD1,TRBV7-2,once,CASSPYRGRSGNTIYF,TGTGCCAGCAGTCCCTACAGGGGACGCTCTGGAAACACCATATATTTT
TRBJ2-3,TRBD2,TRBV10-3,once,CAISAASGYTDTQYF,TGTGCCATCAGTGCTGCTAGCGGATACACAGATACGCAGTATTTT
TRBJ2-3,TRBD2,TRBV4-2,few,CASRTGTGGGSTDTQYF,TGTGCCAGCAGGACCGGGACGGGAGGGGGTAGCACAGATACGCAGTATTTT
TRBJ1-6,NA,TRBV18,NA,CASSRRSEAYNSPLHF,TGTGCCAGCTCACGTCGCTCAGAAGCCTATAATTCACCCCTCCACTTT
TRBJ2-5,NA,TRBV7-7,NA,CASSSRSRETQYF,TGTGCTAGCAGCTCGCGGTCCCGAGAGACCCAGTACTTC
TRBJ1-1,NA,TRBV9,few,CASSVVGGTAFF,TGTGCCAGCAGCGTAGTCGGAGGGACGGCTTTCTTT
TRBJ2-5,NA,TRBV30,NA,CAWSGSVIRETQYF,TGTGCCTGGAGTGGGTCAGTTATTAGGGAGACCCAGTACTTC
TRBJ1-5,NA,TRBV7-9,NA,CASGSNQPQHF,TGTGCCAGCGGGAGCAATCAGCCCCAGCATTTT
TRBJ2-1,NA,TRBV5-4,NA,CASSSPRARPYNEQFF,TGTGCCAGCAGCTCTCCCCGGGCCCGCCCCTACAATGAGCAGTTCTTC
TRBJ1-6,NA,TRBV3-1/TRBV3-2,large,CASSQGQGKSPLHF,TGTGCCAGCAGCCAAGGGCAGGGGAAGTCACCCCTCCACTTT
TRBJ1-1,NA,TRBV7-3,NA,CASSSDSLNTEAFF,TGTGCCAGCAGCTCGGACAGTCTGAACACTGAAGCTTTCTTT
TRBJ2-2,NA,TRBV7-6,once,CASRENTGELFF,TGTGCCAGCAGGGAGAACACCGGGGAGCTGTTTTTT
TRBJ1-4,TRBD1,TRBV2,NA,CASTRTGGEKLFF,TGTGCCAGCACCCGGACAGGGGGCGAAAAACTGTTTTTT
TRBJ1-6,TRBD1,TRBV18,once,CASSPGQGASPLHF,TGTGCCAGCTCACCGGGACAGGGGGCTTCACCCCTCCACTTT
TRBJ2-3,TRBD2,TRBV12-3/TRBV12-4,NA,CASRGLAGGTQYF,TGTGCCAGCAGGGGACTAGCGGGGGGTACGCAGTATTTT
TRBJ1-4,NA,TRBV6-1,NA,CASSDGADEKLFF,TGTGCCAGCAGTGATGGGGCTGATGAAAAACTGTTTTTT
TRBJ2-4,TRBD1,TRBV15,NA,CATSRVLRDRDTKNIQYF,TGTGCCACCAGCAGAGTACTCCGGGACAGGGATACCAAAAACATTCAGTACTTC